This TCR beta chain emerged from a study of technical replicates of blood from several donors. This CDR3 is 13 amino acids long. Trimming took 3 bases from V and 1 from J; bases not matched to a gene: 2. Germline CDR1 and CDR2: GTSNPN and SVGIG (reference sequence). The data were produced by immunoSEQ multiplex PCR, yet TCRdb's version contains in-frame clones alone and is incomplete. In the table there are just over 80,000 clones, about 95% of which are singletons. The sample was T cells isolated from PBMCs. This TCR came from a human donor in good health. This chain joins TRBV30 and TRBJ1-1, with 7 bases that match TRBD1. The CDR3 spells CAWRYRGNTEAFF. The CDR3, as DNA: TGTGCCTGGAGATACAGGGGGAACACTGAAGCTTTCTTT.